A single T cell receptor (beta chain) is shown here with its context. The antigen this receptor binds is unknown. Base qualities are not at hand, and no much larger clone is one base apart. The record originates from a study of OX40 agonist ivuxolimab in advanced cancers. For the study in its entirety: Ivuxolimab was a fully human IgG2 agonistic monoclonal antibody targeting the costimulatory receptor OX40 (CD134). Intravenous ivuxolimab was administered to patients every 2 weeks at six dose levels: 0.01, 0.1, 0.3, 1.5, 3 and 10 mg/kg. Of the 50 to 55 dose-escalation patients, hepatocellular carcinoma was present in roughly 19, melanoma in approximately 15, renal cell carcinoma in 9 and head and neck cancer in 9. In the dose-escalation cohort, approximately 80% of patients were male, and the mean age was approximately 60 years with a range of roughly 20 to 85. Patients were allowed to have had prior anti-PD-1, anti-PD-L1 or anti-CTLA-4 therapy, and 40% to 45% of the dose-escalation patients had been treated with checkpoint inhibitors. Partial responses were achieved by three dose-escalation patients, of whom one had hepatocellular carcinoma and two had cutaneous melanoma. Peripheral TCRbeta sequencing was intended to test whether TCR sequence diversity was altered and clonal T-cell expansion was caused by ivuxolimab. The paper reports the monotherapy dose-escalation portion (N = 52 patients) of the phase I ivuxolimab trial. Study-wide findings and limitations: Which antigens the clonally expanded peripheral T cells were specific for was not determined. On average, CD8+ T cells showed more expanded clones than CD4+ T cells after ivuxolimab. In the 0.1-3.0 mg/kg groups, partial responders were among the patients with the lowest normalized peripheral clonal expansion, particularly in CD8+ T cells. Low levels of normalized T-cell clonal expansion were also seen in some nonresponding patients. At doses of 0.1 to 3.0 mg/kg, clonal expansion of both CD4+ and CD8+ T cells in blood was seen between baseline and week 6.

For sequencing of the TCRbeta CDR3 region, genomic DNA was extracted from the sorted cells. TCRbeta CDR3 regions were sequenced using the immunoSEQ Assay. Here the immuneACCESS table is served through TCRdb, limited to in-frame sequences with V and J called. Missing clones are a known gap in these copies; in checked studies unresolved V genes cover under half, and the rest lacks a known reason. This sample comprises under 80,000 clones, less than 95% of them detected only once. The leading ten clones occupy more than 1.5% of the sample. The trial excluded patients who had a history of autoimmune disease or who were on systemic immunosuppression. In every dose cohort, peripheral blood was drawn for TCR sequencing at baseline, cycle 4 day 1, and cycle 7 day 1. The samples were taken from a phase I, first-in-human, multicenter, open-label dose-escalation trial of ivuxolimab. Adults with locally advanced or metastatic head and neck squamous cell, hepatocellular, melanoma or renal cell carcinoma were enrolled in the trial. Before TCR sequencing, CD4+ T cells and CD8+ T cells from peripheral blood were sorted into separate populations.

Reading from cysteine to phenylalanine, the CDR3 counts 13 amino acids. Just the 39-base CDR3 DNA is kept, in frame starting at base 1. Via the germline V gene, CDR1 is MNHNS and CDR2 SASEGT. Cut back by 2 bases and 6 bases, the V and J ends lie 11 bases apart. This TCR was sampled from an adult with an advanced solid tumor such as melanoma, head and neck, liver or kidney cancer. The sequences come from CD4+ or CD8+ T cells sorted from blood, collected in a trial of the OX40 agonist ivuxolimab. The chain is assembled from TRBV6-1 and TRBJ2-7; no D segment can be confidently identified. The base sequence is TGTGCCAGCAGTGAACCTCCGGTGGGCGAGCAGTACTTC. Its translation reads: CASSEPPVGEQYF.